This TCR beta chain is drawn from a study of shared clonotypes between healthy human individuals. Findings of the study overall: The low donor count limited represented genetic and exposure-history diversity.

When samples were unsorted, approximately 90 million PBMCs were used for genomic DNA. Germline lookup yields CDR1 MDHEN and CDR2 SYDVKM. The CDR3 has 15 residues. Concerning this clone: As yet, its antigen is unknown. A far larger clone is just one base off, so this is likely a read error.

For every subset, genomic DNA was evenly distributed across several immunoSEQ plates. Per the study methods: Filtering differed for immunoSEQ, which gave only junction sequences without quality scores. Sequencing was performed with immunoSEQ multiplex PCR; in TCRdb, only in-frame clones are kept and a portion is missing. V, J and clone size are taken as reported in that table, and D and trimming were inferred from the DNA itself. This table holds about 600,000 clones, roughly 79% found once. The sequence was collected from a middle-aged woman in good health. Some clones in this sample may be carry-over from other donors' samples. The gene calls are TRBV28 and TRBJ1-1, with 8 bases identical to TRBD1. What was sequenced was PBMCs. The CDR3 region is CASSPGTGHSTEALF. DNA of the CDR3: TGTGCCAGCAGCCCCGGGACAGGACACTCCACTGAAGCTTTATTT.